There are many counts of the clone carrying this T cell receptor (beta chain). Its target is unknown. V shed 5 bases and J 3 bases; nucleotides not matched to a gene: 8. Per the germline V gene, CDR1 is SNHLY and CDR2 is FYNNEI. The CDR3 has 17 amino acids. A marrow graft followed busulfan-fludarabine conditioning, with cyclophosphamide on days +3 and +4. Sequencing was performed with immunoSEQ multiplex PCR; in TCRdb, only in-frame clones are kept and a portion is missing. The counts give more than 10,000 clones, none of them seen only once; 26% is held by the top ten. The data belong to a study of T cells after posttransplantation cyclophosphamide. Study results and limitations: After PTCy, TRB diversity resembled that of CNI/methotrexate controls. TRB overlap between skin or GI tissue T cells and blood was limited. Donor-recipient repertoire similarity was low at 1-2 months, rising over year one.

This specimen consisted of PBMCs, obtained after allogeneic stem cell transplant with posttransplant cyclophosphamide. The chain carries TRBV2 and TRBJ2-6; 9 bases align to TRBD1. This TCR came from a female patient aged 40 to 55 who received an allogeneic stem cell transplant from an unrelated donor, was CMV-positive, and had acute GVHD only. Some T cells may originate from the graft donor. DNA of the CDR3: TGTGCCAGCAGTCAACAGGGGGCGCTTGATGGGGCCAACGTCCTGACTTTC. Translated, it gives CASSQQGALDGANVLTF.